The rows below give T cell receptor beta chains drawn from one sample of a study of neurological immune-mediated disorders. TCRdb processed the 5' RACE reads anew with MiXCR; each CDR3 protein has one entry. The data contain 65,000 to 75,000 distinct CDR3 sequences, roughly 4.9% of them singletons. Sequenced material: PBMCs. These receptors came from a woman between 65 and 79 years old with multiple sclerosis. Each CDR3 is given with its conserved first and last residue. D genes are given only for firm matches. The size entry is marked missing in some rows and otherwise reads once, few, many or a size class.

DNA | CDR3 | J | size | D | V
TGCAGTGCAGGTTGGCAGGGGGGCGAGCAGTTCTTC | CSAGWQGGEQFF | TRBJ2-1 | many | . | TRBV20-1
TGCGCCAGCAGCTTGGACGGGAGGGCCGGAGAGACCCAGTACTTC | CASSLDGRAGETQYF | TRBJ2-5 | many | TRBD2 | TRBV5-1
TGTGCCATCAGTGACGAGCGGGAGGGCCTCTACGAGCAGTACTTC | CAISDEREGLYEQYF | TRBJ2-7 | many | TRBD2 | TRBV10-3
TGTGCCAGCAGCCAACTAGCGGGTGGAACAGATACGCAGTATTTT | CASSQLAGGTDTQYF | TRBJ2-3 | many | TRBD2 | TRBV7-2
TGCGCCAGCAGCTCGGGGCGAGCTCTTGGTCAGACCCAGTACTTC | CASSSGRALGQTQYF | TRBJ2-5 | many | . | TRBV5-1
TGTGCCACCAGCATCAGGGGCGTCACGGGGAGAGAGACCCAGTACTTC | CATSIRGVTGRETQYF | TRBJ2-5 | many | . | TRBV15
TGCAGTGCTGCAGGACAGGGCAGTCAGCCCCAGCATTTT | CSAAGQGSQPQHF | TRBJ1-5 | many | TRBD1 | TRBV20-1
TGCAGTGTATCCCGGCGGTTTGGTGGCAGGGGGCAACAAGAGACCCAGTACTTC | CSVSRRFGGRGQQETQYF | TRBJ2-5 | few | TRBD1 | TRBV20-1
TGTGCCAGCAGCCCTAGGGGAGTGCGGGAGCAGTACTTC | CASSPRGVREQYF | TRBJ2-7 | many | . | TRBV7-9
TGCACCAGCAGCTTGGAGGTGAGCGGGAGGGCCGGCAGTGAGCAGTTCTTC | CTSSLEVSGRAGSEQFF | TRBJ2-1 | . | TRBD2 | TRBV5-1
TGTGCCAGCAGTTTTAACGGGAACAATGAGCAGTTCTTC | CASSFNGNNEQFF | TRBJ2-1 | many | . | TRBV12-3/TRBV12-4
TGTGCCAGCAGCTCCCCTGGCCCACTAGCGGGAGGGCTAGGGGAGCAGTTCTTC | CASSSPGPLAGGLGEQFF | TRBJ2-1 | few | TRBD2 | TRBV7-9
TGTGCCAGCAGCGGGCGGCGGGAGAAGAACACCGGGGAGCTGTTTTTT | CASSGRREKNTGELFF | TRBJ2-2 | many | TRBD2 | TRBV5-6
TGTGCCAGCAGCGTAATGTGGAGCACAGATACGCAGTATTTT | CASSVMWSTDTQYF | TRBJ2-3 | many | . | TRBV9
TGTGCCAGCTCAGTCGACAGTATGAACACTGAAGCTTTCTTT | CASSVDSMNTEAFF | TRBJ1-1 | many | . | TRBV18
TGCGCCAGCCGCCCGGACCCTAACTACGAGCAGTACTTC | CASRPDPNYEQYF | TRBJ2-7 | few | . | TRBV5-1
TGCGCCAGCAGCTTGGATCAGGGGCCCAGTCAGCCCCAGCATTTT | CASSLDQGPSQPQHF | TRBJ1-5 | many | . | TRBV5-1
TGTGCCAGCAGCTTAGGGTCAACAGGAGTCGGCTACACCTTC | CASSLGSTGVGYTF | TRBJ1-2 | many | . | TRBV7-9
TGCAGTGCTATACCTGGGCAGTCCAATCAGCCCCAGCATTTT | CSAIPGQSNQPQHF | TRBJ1-5 | medium-sized | . | TRBV20-1
TGTGCCAGCAGCACCGGACAGGGGAGTCCCTTTTATGGCTACACCTTC | CASSTGQGSPFYGYTF | TRBJ1-2 | . | TRBD1 | TRBV7-8
TGTGCCAGCAGGCCGGGACTTCAGAATTCACCCCTCCACTTT | CASRPGLQNSPLHF | TRBJ1-6 | many | . | TRBV12-3/TRBV12-4
TGTGCCAGCACCCCGACAGGGGGCAATCAGCCCCAGCATTTT | CASTPTGGNQPQHF | TRBJ1-5 | many | TRBD1 | TRBV27
TGTGCCAGCAGCTTGGAGGTGGGAGGCACCGGGGAGCTGTTTTTT | CASSLEVGGTGELFF | TRBJ2-2 | many | . | TRBV5-4
TGCAGTGCTAGAGACCGTGCGCTAGCGGGAGGGCAGTACTTC | CSARDRALAGGQYF | TRBJ2-7 | many | TRBD2 | TRBV20-1
TGCGCCAGCAGCTTTTACAATGAGCAGTTCTTC | CASSFYNEQFF | TRBJ2-1 | many | . | TRBV5-1
TGCGCCAGCAGCTTGGTCGTCGGAGGTGAGCAGTTCTTC | CASSLVVGGEQFF | TRBJ2-1 | many | . | TRBV5-1
TGCAGCCCACTAGCGGGCAACACAGATACGCAGTATTTT | CSPLAGNTDTQYF | TRBJ2-3 | . | TRBD2 | TRBV20-1
TGTGCCAGCAGTTACTCGGAAGCCAGGGGAGAGACCCAGTACTTC | CASSYSEARGETQYF | TRBJ2-5 | many | . | TRBV6-5
TGTGCCAGCAGCGAGAGACAGGGCGGATATGGCTACACCTTC | CASSERQGGYGYTF | TRBJ1-2 | many | TRBD1 | TRBV25-1
TGTGCCAGCAGCATAGGGGATGGCCTCAAGCAGTTCTTC | CASSIGDGLKQFF | TRBJ2-1 | many | . | TRBV7-9
TGTGCCAGCAGCATCCTCCTAGCGACTAGCACAGATACGCAGTATTTT | CASSILLATSTDTQYF | TRBJ2-3 | many | . | TRBV7-8